These 2 T cell receptor beta chains originate from one sample sequenced in a study of radiotherapy plus CTLA-4 blockade in lung cancer. The repertoire was sequenced with immunoSEQ multiplex PCR; TCRdb's copy has only in-frame clones and lacks some. The table records approximately 57,000 clones, 70% to 85% of them present only once. This specimen consisted of peripheral blood, obtained from a patient treated with radiotherapy plus ipilimumab. Receptor source: a human donor with non-small cell lung cancer whose response to radiotherapy plus ipilimumab could not be evaluated.

This chain connects TRBV18 to TRBJ1-1; D is unresolved. V was pared by 5 bases and J by 1 base, with 8 bases between. The CDR3 covers 13 residues. In germline, CDR1 is KGHSH, CDR2 LQKENI. The CDR3 sequence: CASSGTQNTEAFF. CDR3 bases: TGTGCCAGCTCAGGCACACAGAACACTGAAGCTTTCTTT.

This chain links TRBV2 with TRBJ2-1; D is perhaps TRBD1 (5 bases). Germline CDR1 SNHLY, CDR2 FYNNEI. The ends were cut back, 10 bases at V and 5 bases at J, with 15 bases in the middle. The CDR3 covers 13 residues. The CDR3 loop reads CATARTLNNEQFF. The CDR3, as DNA: TGTGCCACTGCACGGACATTGAACAATGAGCAGTTCTTC.